The present TCR beta chain was sequenced within a study of T cells after yellow fever vaccination. Study observations and caveats: Abundant bulk-population clonotypes could contaminate the FACS-sorted repertoires. Only a small proportion of the clonotypes turned up in both the CD4 and the CD8 compartments, likely arising from convergent recombination. Most primary-vaccination clones recurred post-booster (roughly 96% CD4, 88% CD8).

Germline loops: CDR1 SQVTM, CDR2 ANQGSEA. CDR3 length: 11 residues. After removal of 6 bases from V and 5 bases from J, the junction contained 1 base not matched to a gene. Of note for this clonotype: Its antigen is not known.

The TCR cDNA carried a universal primer site and UMIs from 5'RACE template switching. TCRdb recomputed calls from the 5' RACE reads with MiXCR, one row per CDR3 protein. The sample includes hundreds of thousands of distinct CDR3 sequences, approximately 12% of them seen just once. This rearrangement joins TRBV29-1 to TRBJ1-1, with TRBD1 identical over 9 bases. The sequencing used CD4+ T cells sorted from PBMCs, collected 15 days after the yellow fever booster vaccination. The source is a man between 18 and 29 years old who received the YFV17D yellow fever vaccine. CDR3 in amino acids: CSVDRGTEAFF. The CDR3 coding sequence is TGCAGCGTAGACAGGGGGACTGAAGCTTTCTTT.